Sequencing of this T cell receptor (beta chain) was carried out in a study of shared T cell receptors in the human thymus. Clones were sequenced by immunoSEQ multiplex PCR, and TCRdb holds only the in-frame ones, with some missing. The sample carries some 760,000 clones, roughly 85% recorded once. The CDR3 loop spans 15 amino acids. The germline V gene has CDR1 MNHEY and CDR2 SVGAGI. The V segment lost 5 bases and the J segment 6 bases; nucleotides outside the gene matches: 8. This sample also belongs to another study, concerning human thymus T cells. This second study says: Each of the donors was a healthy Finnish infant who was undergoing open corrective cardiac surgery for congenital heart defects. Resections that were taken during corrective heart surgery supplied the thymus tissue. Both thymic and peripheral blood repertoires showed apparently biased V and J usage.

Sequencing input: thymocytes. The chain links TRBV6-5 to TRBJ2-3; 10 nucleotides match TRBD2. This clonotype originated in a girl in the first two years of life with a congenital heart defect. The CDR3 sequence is CASSQERGGGDTQYF. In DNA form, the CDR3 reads TGTGCCAGCAGTCAGGAGCGGGGGGGCGGGGATACGCAGTATTTT.